This T cell receptor beta chain is from a study of pediatric ulcerative colitis. General study findings and limits: Compared with controls, ulcerative colitis showed greater blood-rectum clone sharing.

Worth noting for this clone: The antigen remains undetermined.

Germline CDR1 is SGHAT and CDR2 is FQNNGV. The CDR3 is 14 amino acids. V dropped 6 bases and J dropped 3; count of bases not matched to a gene: 3. Sequenced by immunoSEQ multiplex PCR; TCRdb stores in-frame clones only, minus some. The data show 12,000 to 15,000 clones, with more than 80% seen just once and 0.98% held by the top ten. Sequencing was carried out using blood. The TCR comes from a boy between 10 and 17 years old with moderate ulcerative colitis. The genes are TRBV11-2 and TRBJ2-7; 12 nucleotides agree with TRBD2. This CDR3 reads CASSRLAGDYEQYF. Here the CDR3 DNA reads TGTGCCAGCAGTAGACTAGCGGGGGACTACGAGCAGTACTTC.